Below, 24 T cell receptor beta chains from the same sample are listed, as sequenced in a study of blood T cell repertoires in COVID-19. Sequencing was performed with immunoSEQ multiplex PCR; in TCRdb, only in-frame clones are kept and a portion is missing. The table lists roughly 49,000 clones, roughly nine tenths of them singletons. Sequencing was performed on peripheral blood. Receptors originate from a human donor in a cohort sampled during active COVID-19.

The CDR3 DNA is TGCGCCAGCGGGACAGGGAAGAATCAGCCCCAGCATTTT. Encoded protein: CASGTGKNQPQHF. The chain joins TRBV4-3 to TRBJ1-5; TRBD1 matches 9 bases. Germline V gene lookup returns CDR1 LGHNA and CDR2 YSLEER. V lost 8 bases to trimming and J lost 4 bases; unmatched junction nucleotides: 3. This CDR3 has 13 residues.

This sequence joins TRBV28 and TRBJ2-1; D not resolved. This CDR3 spans 13 amino acids. Trimming removed 5 bases at V and 12 bases at J, with 17 bases between. Germline V gene lookup returns CDR1 MDHEN and CDR2 SYDVKM. This CDR3 is CASSPFRLLRQFF. In DNA form, the CDR3 reads TGTGCCAGCAGTCCATTCAGACTCCTCCGGCAGTTCTTC.

The genes are TRBV27 and TRBJ1-5; D is possibly TRBD1 (5 bases). Germline V gene sequence: CDR1 MNHEY, CDR2 SMNVEV (reference sequence). The V end lost 6 bases, the J end lost 2 bases, and 11 bases lay between the germline ends. The CDR3 length is 14 residues. Here the CDR3 DNA reads TGTGCCAGCAGGTCAGGGATGGGCAATCAGCCCCAGCATTTT. It encodes CASRSGMGNQPQHF.

The V and J genes are TRBV5-4 and TRBJ1-1; a possible D gene is TRBD1 (6 bases). CDR1 and CDR2 (germline): SGHNT, YYREEE (reference sequence). V shed 3 bases and J shed 2 bases, with 14 bases lying between them. This CDR3 has 15 residues. The CDR3 reads CASSWTGTSNTEAFF. The CDR3 DNA is TGTGCCAGCAGCTGGACCGGGACATCCAACACTGAAGCTTTCTTT.

The chain joins TRBV6-2 or TRBV6-3 to TRBJ2-1, with TRBD2 matching over 12 bases. CDR1 is MNHEY, CDR2 SVGEGT, per germline. Germline trimming cut 2 bases from V and 0 bases from J; bases unmatched to any gene: 5. The CDR3 loop spans 18 amino acids. CDR3 in amino acids: CASSYPSGGGSSYNEQFF. In nucleotides, the CDR3 is TGTGCCAGCAGTTACCCTAGCGGGGGGGGAAGCTCCTACAATGAGCAGTTCTTC.

This clone was counted only a few times. The V call is TRBV30, the J call TRBJ2-6; D is possibly TRBD1 (5 bases). The CDR3 length is 17 residues. Trimming cost V 1 base and J 2 bases, with 15 bases left between them. CDR1 is GTSNPN and CDR2 is SVGIG in the germline V gene (reference sequence). CDR3 sequence: CAWSGGVISPGANVLTF. CDR3 coding DNA: TGTGCCTGGAGTGGGGGCGTCATCTCACCTGGGGCCAACGTCCTGACTTTC.

In its sample, this clone is medium-sized (0.01 to 0.1%). The V gene is TRBV6-2 or TRBV6-3, the J gene TRBJ2-7; 7 bases are a match to TRBD1. Trimming at V came to 6 bases and at J to 5 bases, leaving 10 bases not matched to a gene. This CDR3 spans 14 amino acids. CDR1 MNHEY and CDR2 SVGEGT come from the germline V gene. The CDR3, as DNA: TGTGCCAGCAGCCCCGAGGGACAGTACAACGAGCAGTACTTC. Encoded protein: CASSPEGQYNEQYF.

The rearrangement links TRBV7-2 to TRBJ2-1; possible D gene TRBD2, 5 bases. The germline V gene has CDR1 SGHTA and CDR2 FQGNSA. The length of the CDR3 is 16 residues. Between the trimmed V and J ends, which lost 6 bases and 0 bases, there was a span of 15 bases. CDR3 residues: CASRFGLTPSYNEQFF. The DNA for the CDR3 is TGTGCCAGCAGGTTTGGACTGACGCCCTCCTACAATGAGCAGTTCTTC.

Here the CDR3 DNA reads TGTGCCAGCAGCCAAGCGCGATTAGCGGGAGGACTCTACAATGAGCAGTTCTTC. Its protein is CASSQARLAGGLYNEQFF. The V and J genes are TRBV3-1 (or the pseudogene TRBV3-2) and TRBJ2-1, with 10 bases aligning to TRBD2. There are 18 residues in the CDR3. V trimming: 1 base; J trimming: 3 bases; junction bases outside the gene matches: 9. Germline values: CDR1 LGHDT, CDR2 YNNKEL (reference sequence).

The genes are TRBV5-1 and TRBJ2-2, with D tentatively TRBD1 (5 bases). With 6 bases removed from V and 6 bases from J, the gap between germline ends came to 21 bases. Germline V CDR1 and CDR2: SGHRS, YFSETQ. The CDR3 extends over 16 amino acids. Here the CDR3 reads CASNLIGAGLSGELFF. In DNA form, the CDR3 reads TGCGCCAGCAACCTCATTGGGGCAGGGCTCTCCGGGGAGCTGTTTTTT. Using reference TRBV5-1 and TRBJ2-2 for the parts outside the CDR3, the full variable domain is KAGVTQTPRYLIKTRGQQVTLSCSPISGHRSVSWYQQTPGQGLQFLFEYFSETQRNKGNFPGRFSGRQFSNSRSEMNVSTLELGDSALYLCASNLIGAGLSGELFFGEGSRLTVL.

The V call is TRBV7-2, the J call TRBJ2-1; no definite D call. This CDR3 region has 12 residues. Germline values: CDR1 SGHTA, CDR2 FQGNSA. The ends were cut back, 1 base at V and 12 bases at J, with 10 bases in the middle. The CDR3 region is CASSLDSLAQFF. The CDR3 DNA sequence: TGTGCCAGCAGCTTAGACAGCCTTGCGCAGTTCTTC.

The chain combines TRBV19 with TRBJ2-7, with TRBD2 matching over 16 bases. V lost 5 bases, J lost 2 bases, and 3 bases stayed unmatched. CDR1 is LNHDA and CDR2 is SQIVND in the germline V gene (reference sequence). The CDR3 runs to 16 residues. The CDR3 DNA is TGTGCCAGTAGTGGGGGACTAGCGGGAGGGCCCTACGAGCAGTACGTC. It codes for CASSGGLAGGPYEQYV.

The chain employs TRBV30 and TRBJ1-5; tentative D call: TRBD1 (5 bases). V was trimmed by 0 bases and J by 0 bases, leaving 18 bases between them. Germline CDR1 reads GTSNPN; CDR2 reads SVGIG (reference sequence). The CDR3 is made up of 18 amino acids. The CDR3, as DNA: TGTGCCTGGAGTGTACGGGTAGGGGCAGGGTATAGCAATCAGCCCCAGCATTTT. This translates into CAWSVRVGAGYSNQPQHF.

In this sample, this clone turned up once. This rearrangement joins TRBV27 to TRBJ2-7, with a tentative D call TRBD1 (6 bases). Trimming took off 7 bases at V and 9 bases at J, with 19 bases between the two ends. The germline gives CDR1 MNHEY, CDR2 SMNVEV (reference sequence). The CDR3 loop spans 13 amino acids. The CDR3 nucleotides are TGTGCCAGCACCAGAATCCGGGACATAACGCAGTACGTC. It encodes CASTRIRDITQYV.

The chain combines TRBV5-1 with TRBJ2-5, with 8 bases fitting TRBD1. The CDR3 is made up of 14 amino acids. V lost 0 bases to trimming and J lost 4 bases; unmatched junction nucleotides: 2. Looked up from germline, CDR1 is SGHRS and CDR2 is YFSETQ. The CDR3 region has the DNA TGCGCCAGCAGCTTGGCCACAGGGGGAGAGACCCAGTACTTC. Its translation: CASSLATGGETQYF.

The chain couples TRBV27 to TRBJ1-1, with a tentative D call TRBD1 (5 bases). There are 15 residues in the CDR3. V shed 3 bases and J shed 1 base, with 12 bases lying between them. Looked up from germline, CDR1 is MNHEY and CDR2 is SMNVEV (reference sequence). This CDR3 reads CASSLRAQGNTEAFF. The CDR3 DNA is TGTGCCAGCAGTTTGCGCGCGCAGGGGAACACTGAAGCTTTCTTT.

This clone was counted once. This chain uses TRBV7-3 with TRBJ2-3; TRBD1 matches at 9 bases. Unmatched junction bases numbered 4, after V lost 7 bases and J lost 5 bases. Germline CDR1 SGHTA, CDR2 FQGTGA. This CDR3 spans 13 amino acids. The CDR3 coding sequence is TGTGCCAGCAACCCGGGACAGGGAGATACGCAGTATTTT. Its protein product is CASNPGQGDTQYF.

This chain uses TRBV30 with TRBJ2-5; 8 nucleotides line up with TRBD1. Trimming took 4 bases from V and 4 from J; bases not matched to a gene: 8. The CDR3 length is 14 residues. CDR1 is GTSNPN and CDR2 is SVGIG in the germline V gene (reference sequence). The CDR3 nucleotides read TGTGCCTGGAAGGCAGGGGGCGCGGGAGAGACCCAGTACTTC. Translation gives CAWKAGGAGETQYF.

The rearrangement links TRBV30 to TRBJ1-1; 7 bases map to TRBD1. Germline-derived CDR1 and CDR2 are GTSNPN and SVGIG (reference sequence). The CDR3 is 14 amino acids. Trimming cost V 3 bases and J 1 base; bases outside gene matches: 5. DNA for the CDR3: TGTGCCTGGAGAGCCCGGGACAGGAACACTGAAGCTTTCTTT. Protein: CAWRARDRNTEAFF.

This clone turned up a few times. V gene TRBV4-3 combines with J gene TRBJ1-3; tentative D call: TRBD1 (6 bases). V lost 6 bases, J lost 3 bases, and 12 bases lay in between. This CDR3 contains 14 residues. The germline V gene has CDR1 LGHNA and CDR2 YSLEER. This CDR3 is CASSHTGHGNTIYF. The CDR3 region has the DNA TGCGCCAGCAGTCATACAGGGCATGGAAACACCATATATTTT.

The chain recombines TRBV19 with TRBJ1-4; D perhaps matches TRBD1 (6 bases). V was clipped by 2 bases and J by 4 bases, with 8 bases between them. Germline values: CDR1 LNHDA, CDR2 SQIVND (reference sequence). The CDR3 runs to 14 residues. CDR3 protein: CASSIQGFNEKLFF. The CDR3 DNA is TGTGCCAGTAGTATACAGGGGTTTAATGAAAAACTGTTTTTT.

The chain recombines TRBV7-2 with TRBJ2-1; 12 bases line up with TRBD2. CDR1 is SGHTA, CDR2 FQGNSA, per germline. The V segment lost 7 bases and the J segment 15 bases; nucleotides outside the gene matches: 16. CDR3 length: 15 residues. CDR3 region: CASNFPGLAGRPLFF. CDR3 DNA: TGTGCCAGCAACTTCCCGGGACTAGCGGGTCGGCCCCTGTTCTTC.

Regarding this clone: Germline and junction disagree at one end, which may indicate a read error. This chain links TRBV18 with TRBJ1-1; 7 bases fit TRBD1. CDR3 size: 16 residues. From germline, CDR1 is KGHSH and CDR2 LQKENI. The CDR3 region is CASSPPTDRLNTEAFF. In DNA form, the CDR3 reads TGTGCCAGCTCGCCACCAACGGACAGGTTGAACACTGAAGCTTTCTTT.

The chain links TRBV28 to TRBJ1-6; D is unclear. The V gene lost 7 bases and the J gene lost 10 bases, with 17 bases spanning the gap. Germline V gives CDR1 MDHEN, CDR2 SYDVKM. This CDR3 has 14 residues. CDR3 region: CASTLAGRGSPLHF. Written as DNA, the CDR3 is TGTGCCAGCACCCTAGCCGGGAGAGGGTCACCCCTCCACTTT. Looking up the rest from reference TRBV28 and TRBJ1-6 gives the full variable domain: DVKVTQSSRYLVKRTGEKVFLECVQDMDHENMFWYRQDPGLGLRLIYFSYDVKMKEKGDIPEGYSVSREKKERFSLILESASTNQTSMYLCASTLAGRGSPLHFGNGTRLTVT.